Reported below is one T cell receptor (beta chain). What it binds is not known. The data were taken from a study of cytomegalovirus exposure and HLA in healthy donors. Primers for the PCR totalled 60 Vbeta and 13 Jbeta. Under the authors' procedure: Around 11 million shared chains were among the about 80 million unique TCR beta chains that a later analysis counted. Produced via immunoSEQ multiplex PCR; TCRdb's table is partial and in-frame only. For V, J and clone size, that table is used; D and trimming come from the DNA. The sample gives 150,000 to 180,000 clones, about 88% of which show up once; 2% to 2.5% is in the top ten. Germline-derived CDR1 and CDR2 are SGHTA and FQGNSA. The CDR3 runs to 16 residues. V was trimmed by 5 bases and J by 5 bases, leaving 21 bases between them. The study's findings and limits: Beyond CMV serostatus, there was no information to go on about immune exposure.

This rearrangement joins TRBV7-2 to TRBJ1-2, with a possible D match to TRBD1 (5 bases). This TCR was sampled from a woman aged 18 to 35 in good health and CMV-seronegative. The specimen sequenced was PBMCs. Here the CDR3 reads CASSPPGGAAAYGYTF. CDR3 sequence (DNA): TGTGCCAGCAGCCCCCCCGGGGGAGCGGCGGCATATGGCTACACCTTC. Supplemented by reference TRBV7-2 and TRBJ1-2, the full variable domain reads GAGVSQSPSNKVTEKGKDVELRCDPISGHTALYWYRQSLGQGLEFLIYFQGNSAPDKSGLPSDRFSAERTGGSVSTLTIQRTQQEDSAVYLCASSPPGGAAAYGYTFGSGTRLTVV.